Listed here are 30 T cell receptor beta chains from one sample, sequenced in a study of blood T cell repertoires in COVID-19. The protocol was immunoSEQ multiplex PCR, while the TCRdb copy is restricted to in-frame clones and leaves out a portion. This table holds 150,000 or so clones, approximately 86% found once. What was sequenced was peripheral blood. These receptors came from a woman between 35 and 50 years old with active or convalescent COVID-19.

J is TRBJ1-2 and V is TRBV13; the D is unclear. Looked up from germline, CDR1 is PRHDT and CDR2 is FYEKMQ (reference sequence). The CDR3 has 18 amino acids. Trimming shortened V by 2 bases and J by 3 bases, and 22 bases separated the two germline ends. The CDR3 DNA reads as TGTGCCAGCAGCTTACCCCATCCGGGCGGGTCGAAGGACTATGGCTACACCTTC. Protein sequence: CASSLPHPGGSKDYGYTF.

This clone was observed once. The genes are TRBV7-9 and TRBJ1-6; TRBD1 aligns across 7 bases. CDR1 is SEHNR and CDR2 is FQNEAQ in the germline V gene (reference sequence). This CDR3 is built from 17 residues. Unmatched junction bases numbered 11, after V lost 5 bases and J lost 4 bases. The DNA of the CDR3 is TGTGCCAGCAGCCGCCTCGGAGGGGGCGAATATAATTCACCCCTCCACTTT. Translating it yields CASSRLGGGEYNSPLHF.

This sequence joins TRBV10-3 and TRBJ1-1; no clear D gene. CDR1 ENHRY and CDR2 SYGVKD come from the germline V gene. The CDR3 is 13 amino acids. V lost 5 bases, J lost 1 base, and 8 bases lay in between. CDR3: CAISKDWNTEAFF. CDR3 bases: TGTGCCATCAGTAAGGACTGGAACACTGAAGCTTTCTTT.

In this sample, this clone turned up once. This chain connects TRBV18 to TRBJ1-4; TRBD1 aligns across 9 bases. Looked up from germline, CDR1 is KGHSH and CDR2 is LQKENI. This CDR3 comprises 15 residues. The J segment lost 3 bases and the V segment lost 3 bases, leaving 2 bases of the junction unmatched. The CDR3 DNA reads as TGTGCCAGCTCACCGAACAGGGGGCCTAATGAAAAACTGTTTTTT. This encodes CASSPNRGPNEKLFF.

V and J are TRBV7-2 and TRBJ1-3; maybe TRBD1 (5 bases). The CDR3 consists of 17 residues. Per germline, CDR1 SGHTA and CDR2 FQGNSA. V was pared by 5 bases and J by 0 bases, with 17 bases between. DNA for the CDR3: TGTGCCAGCAGCACGCGTGGGGCATTCAACTCTGGAAACACCATATATTTT. Translated: CASSTRGAFNSGNTIYF. Based on the CDR3 plus reference TRBV7-2 and TRBJ1-3, the full variable domain is GAGVSQSPSNKVTEKGKDVELRCDPISGHTALYWYRQSLGQGLEFLIYFQGNSAPDKSGLPSDRFSAERTGGSVSTLTIQRTQQEDSAVYLCASSTRGAFNSGNTIYFGEGSWLTVV.

The CDR3 spells CASSQDRGYEQYF. The CDR3 nucleotides are TGTGCCAGCAGCCAAGATCGGGGGTACGAGCAGTACTTC. The rearrangement links TRBV3-1 (or the pseudogene TRBV3-2) to TRBJ2-7, with a tentative D call TRBD2 (6 bases). The CDR3 is made up of 13 amino acids. The germline V gene encodes CDR1 LGHDT and CDR2 YNNKEL (reference sequence). Trimming removed 0 bases from V and 4 bases from J, with 7 bases in between.

The chain has TRBV6-1 and TRBJ1-1; a possible D gene is TRBD1 (5 bases). Germline V gene lookup returns CDR1 MNHNS and CDR2 SASEGT. The CDR3 contains 14 residues. The V end was cut by 0 bases, the J end by 4 bases, with 9 bases between. DNA of the CDR3: TGTGCCAGCAGTGAAGCTGGGGGAGGCACTGAAGCTTTCTTT. Its protein is CASSEAGGGTEAFF.

V and J are TRBV5-1 and TRBJ1-6; no clear D gene. Per germline, CDR1 SGHRS and CDR2 YFSETQ. This CDR3 contains 13 residues. Trimming left V 0 bases short and J 10 bases short, with 8 bases between. The CDR3 loop reads CASSLASRSPLHF. The CDR3 bases are TGCGCCAGCAGCTTGGCCTCCCGGTCACCCCTCCACTTT.

The V gene is TRBV7-9, the J gene TRBJ1-4; the D gene is possibly TRBD1 (6 bases). With 5 bases removed from V and 8 bases from J, the gap between germline ends came to 15 bases. This CDR3 is built from 14 residues. The germline V gene has CDR1 SEHNR and CDR2 FQNEAQ (reference sequence). In DNA form, the CDR3 reads TGTGCCAGCAGCCTAGGGACAAATCAAGAAAAACTGTTTTTT. It yields the protein CASSLGTNQEKLFF. The variable domain in full, with the rest retrieved from reference TRBV7-9 and TRBJ1-4, is DTGVSQNPRHKITKRGQNVTFRCDPISEHNRLYWYRQTLGQGPEFLTYFQNEAQLEKSRLLSDRFSAERPKGSFSTLEIQRTEQGDSAMYLCASSLGTNQEKLFFGSGTQLSVL.

This rearrangement joins TRBV25-1 to TRBJ1-2, with D perhaps TRBD1 (5 bases). Trimming took 5 bases from V and 2 from J, leaving 9 bases between them. The germline V gene has CDR1 MGHDK and CDR2 SYGVNS. The length of the CDR3 is 13 residues. The CDR3 nucleotides read TGTGCCAGCAGTTTTGGGGCAAACTATGGCTACACCTTC. It is translated as CASSFGANYGYTF.

The chain joins TRBV7-2 to TRBJ1-3, with unresolved D. Per germline, CDR1 SGHTA and CDR2 FQGNSA. The CDR3 is 14 amino acids. The germline V and J ends were trimmed by 1 base and 7 bases, with 11 bases remaining between them. CDR3 bases: TGTGCCAGCAGCTTAGAATTCTTTCTGAACACCATATATTTT. Amino acid sequence: CASSLEFFLNTIYF.

The chain recombines TRBV7-9 with TRBJ2-3, with unresolved D. Per the germline V gene, CDR1 is SEHNR and CDR2 is FQNEAQ (reference sequence). V lost 6 bases, J lost 4 bases, and 11 bases lay in between. This CDR3 is 13 amino acids long. The CDR3: CASSPKSSDTQYF. CDR3 coding DNA: TGTGCCAGCAGTCCTAAGTCATCAGATACGCAGTATTTT.

The rearrangement links TRBV19 to TRBJ2-6, with D unclear. Germline V CDR1 and CDR2: LNHDA, SQIVND (reference sequence). V lost 5 bases and J 0 bases, leaving 17 bases between the germline ends. This CDR3 has 18 amino acids. The CDR3 sequence: CASSATPGGLSGANVLTF. As DNA, the CDR3 is TGTGCCAGTAGTGCGACTCCCGGTGGCCTCTCTGGGGCCAACGTCCTGACTTTC.

This clone was picked up one time. This CDR3 is CASSSGQGTGANVLTF. The DNA for the CDR3 is TGTGCCAGCAGCTCCGGACAGGGAACTGGGGCCAACGTCCTGACTTTC. The chain employs TRBV7-2 and TRBJ2-6, with 8 bases aligning to TRBD1. The germline V gene has CDR1 SGHTA and CDR2 FQGNSA. V lost 4 bases and J lost 2; bases outside the gene matches: 4. This CDR3 region has 16 residues.

V gene TRBV27 combines with J gene TRBJ1-2; 12 positions agree with TRBD1. Germline V gene sequence: CDR1 MNHEY, CDR2 SMNVEV (reference sequence). The CDR3 consists of 14 residues. V lost 7 bases, J lost 5 bases, and 5 bases stayed unmatched. The CDR3 coding sequence is TGTGCCAGCACTAGGGACAGGGGGCTTTATGGCTACACCTTC. It translates to CASTRDRGLYGYTF.

The J gene is TRBJ1-5, the V gene TRBV30; maybe TRBD1 (6 bases). The germline CDR1 and CDR2 sequences are GTSNPN and SVGIG (reference sequence). The V gene lost 5 bases and the J gene lost 4 bases, with 9 bases spanning the gap. There are 12 residues in the CDR3. Here the CDR3 reads CAWGGGNQPQHF. The CDR3 DNA follows: TGTGCCTGGGGGGGCGGGAATCAGCCCCAGCATTTT.

The genes are TRBV19 and TRBJ1-2, with TRBD1 as a possible D gene (5 bases). The CDR3 loop spans 16 amino acids. Germline loops: CDR1 LNHDA, CDR2 SQIVND (reference sequence). V gave up 4 bases and J gave up 4 bases, with 19 bases separating them. CDR3 DNA: TGTGCCAGTAGTACGGACCTTCTAGGGGCCCTCTATGGCTACACCTTC. It yields the protein CASSTDLLGALYGYTF.

The V and J genes are TRBV11-2 and TRBJ1-2; a possible D gene is TRBD1 (5 bases). The CDR3 runs 13 residues. CDR1 SGHAT and CDR2 FQNNGV come from the germline V gene. Trimming left V 4 bases short and J 4 bases short, with 10 bases between. For the CDR3, the DNA is TGTGCCAGCAGCTCGGGGGTTAGCTATGGCTACACCTTC. This codes for CASSSGVSYGYTF.

The chain is built from TRBV19 and TRBJ2-3; 7 positions agree with TRBD2. Trimming removed 3 bases from V and 2 bases from J; junction bases left unmatched: 8. Germline V gene lookup returns CDR1 LNHDA and CDR2 SQIVND (reference sequence). CDR3 length equals 16 residues. CDR3 sequence: CASSIFLAELTDTQYF. CDR3 coding DNA: TGTGCCAGTAGTATCTTCCTAGCGGAGCTCACAGATACGCAGTATTTT.

The rearrangement uses TRBV6-6 and TRBJ1-5; the match to TRBD1 covers 12 bases. Germline CDR1 and CDR2: MNHNY and SVGAGI (reference sequence). The CDR3 has 15 residues. After removal of 5 bases from V and 9 bases from J, the junction contained 8 bases not matched to a gene. CDR3 loop: CASSTGTGGYPPQHF. CDR3 nucleotide sequence: TGTGCCAGCAGTACAGGGACAGGGGGCTATCCGCCCCAGCATTTT.

The chain has TRBV5-1 and TRBJ2-1, with 13 bases that match TRBD2. Germline loops: CDR1 SGHRS, CDR2 YFSETQ. Losses at the gene ends were 4 bases for V and 6 bases for J; bases not matched to a gene: 10. The CDR3 has 17 amino acids. CDR3 coding DNA: TGCGCCAGCAGCCAGAACCCCGGGACTAGCGGGATCAATGAGCAGTTCTTC. It specifies CASSQNPGTSGINEQFF.

The CDR3 spells CASREGTAYGYTF. Written as DNA, the CDR3 is TGTGCCAGCCGGGAGGGGACAGCCTATGGCTACACCTTC. The genes are TRBV6-5 and TRBJ1-2; 7 positions agree with TRBD1. Per germline, CDR1 MNHEY and CDR2 SVGAGI. The CDR3 covers 13 residues. Trimming at V came to 8 bases and at J to 4 bases, leaving 7 bases not matched to a gene.

CDR3 amino acids: CASSLGTDSNQPQHF. The CDR3 nucleotides read TGTGCCAGCTCACTCGGGACTGATAGCAATCAGCCCCAGCATTTT. The chain links TRBV18 to TRBJ1-5, with D possibly being TRBD1 (5 bases). Deletions cut 4 bases from V and 0 bases from J, with 10 bases between. CDR3 length: 15 residues. The germline CDR1 and CDR2 sequences are KGHSH and LQKENI.

V is TRBV4-1 and J is TRBJ1-2; weak D call: TRBD1 (5 bases). There are 14 residues in the CDR3. Trimming removed 4 bases from V and 8 bases from J, with 17 bases in between. CDR1 is MGHRA and CDR2 is YSYEKL in the germline V gene. CDR3 DNA: TGCGCCAGCAGCCTTCGGGGGGGTTCCGACGGCTACACCTTC. Protein sequence: CASSLRGGSDGYTF.

This chain connects TRBV29-1 to TRBJ2-3; TRBD1 aligns across 7 bases. Per germline, CDR1 SQVTM and CDR2 ANQGSEA. The CDR3 totals 13 residues. The V segment lost 5 bases and the J segment 4 bases; nucleotides outside the gene matches: 6. The CDR3 loop reads CSVCEGASDTQYF. The CDR3 nucleotides read TGCAGCGTTTGTGAGGGGGCCTCAGATACGCAGTATTTT.

The V and J genes are TRBV4-3 and TRBJ2-1, with D possibly TRBD1 on 6 matching bases. This CDR3 has 16 amino acids. The ends were cut back, 0 bases at V and 4 bases at J, with 13 bases in the middle. Looked up from germline, CDR1 is LGHNA and CDR2 is YSLEER. CDR3 protein: CASSQEGSDSYNEQFF. CDR3 DNA sequence: TGCGCCAGCAGCCAAGAAGGGTCGGACAGTTACAATGAGCAGTTCTTC.

The V gene is TRBV6-2 or TRBV6-3, the J gene TRBJ2-1, with D possibly TRBD2 on 6 matching bases. The CDR3 runs to 14 residues. Per the germline V gene, CDR1 is MNHEY and CDR2 is SVGEGT. V was clipped by 1 base and J by 9 bases, with 13 bases between them. The CDR3 nucleotides are TGTGCCAGCAGTTACTGGGGACTCCCCCTTGAGCAGTTCTTC. Protein sequence: CASSYWGLPLEQFF.

The chain recombines TRBV5-1 with TRBJ2-5, with 14 bases fitting TRBD2. The CDR3 has 16 residues. The germline CDR1 and CDR2 sequences are SGHRS and YFSETQ. Trimming cost V 5 bases and J 4 bases; bases outside gene matches: 7. DNA of the CDR3: TGCGCCAGCAGGGCGACTAGCGGGGGGGCAGGAGAGACCCAGTACTTC. It encodes CASRATSGGAGETQYF. Supplemented by reference TRBV5-1 and TRBJ2-5, the full variable domain reads KAGVTQTPRYLIKTRGQQVTLSCSPISGHRSVSWYQQTPGQGLQFLFEYFSETQRNKGNFPGRFSGRQFSNSRSEMNVSTLELGDSALYLCASRATSGGAGETQYFGPGTRLLVL.

The rearrangement joins TRBV7-2 to TRBJ2-2, with 7 nucleotides matching TRBD2. Germline assignment: CDR1 SGHTA and CDR2 FQGNSA. Trimming at V came to 5 bases and at J to 2 bases, leaving 11 bases not matched to a gene. This CDR3 region has 17 residues. This CDR3 reads CASSLSRDYLNTGELFF. The CDR3 region has the DNA TGTGCCAGCAGCCTCTCCCGGGACTACCTAAACACCGGGGAGCTGTTTTTT.

This clone has only a few counts. V is TRBV7-2 and J is TRBJ1-5, with TRBD1 matching 10 bases. V lost 5 bases and J lost 5; bases outside the gene matches: 6. This CDR3 has 15 amino acids. CDR1 and CDR2 from the germline V gene are SGHTA and FQGNSA. CDR3 DNA: TGTGCCAGCAGCCGCGGACAGGGGGACCATCAGCCCCAGCATTTT. It is translated as CASSRGQGDHQPQHF.